These 20 T cell receptor beta chains share one sample of origin, sequenced in a study of blood T cell repertoires in COVID-19. This table comes from immunoSEQ multiplex PCR, and its TCRdb copy is limited to in-frame clones, with some not included. Of fewer than 200,000 clones in the sample, approximately 85% were seen once. Sequencing was carried out using peripheral blood. Receptor source: a man between 35 and 55 years old with acute or convalescent COVID-19.

This clone was recorded a few times. The chain has TRBV28 and TRBJ2-7; 11 nucleotides match TRBD1. Germline CDR1 is MDHEN and CDR2 is SYDVKM. V shed 7 bases, J shed 7 bases, and the junction held 9 bases outside the gene matches. The CDR3 contains 14 residues. Written as DNA, the CDR3 is TGTGCCAGCAAATTGGACAGGGGGCTTCAAGAGCAGTACTTC. It codes for CASKLDRGLQEQYF.

The V gene is TRBV6-2 or TRBV6-3, the J gene TRBJ1-1; maybe TRBD1 (5 bases). Deletions cut 6 bases from V and 4 bases from J, with 15 bases between. Per germline, CDR1 MNHEY and CDR2 SVGEGT. The CDR3 has 14 amino acids. CDR3 coding DNA: TGTGCCAGCAGCGAAAGGGGCCGGGCCACTGAAGCTTTCTTT. Translating it yields CASSERGRATEAFF.

The CDR3 region has the DNA TGTGCCAGCAGCCATACCCGATGGGCTATGAATGAGCAGTTCTTC. Its protein product is CASSHTRWAMNEQFF. This chain joins TRBV4-2 and TRBJ2-1; D is unclear. V lost 3 bases and J lost 7, with 16 bases in between. The V gene's germline CDR1 is LGHNA and CDR2 YNFKEQ. The CDR3 is made up of 15 amino acids.

This clone was found once. The rearrangement joins TRBV10-3 to TRBJ1-1, with unresolved D. Looked up from germline, CDR1 is ENHRY and CDR2 is SYGVKD. The CDR3 is made up of 14 amino acids. Trimming took off 2 bases at V and 6 bases at J, with 13 bases between the two ends. The CDR3 nucleotides are TGTGCCATCAGTGAGGTCTCGGGGAGGGCTGAAGCTTTCTTT. This translates into CAISEVSGRAEAFF.

This chain uses TRBV6-5 with TRBJ1-5, with 7 bases lining up with TRBD1. CDR1 and CDR2 from the germline V gene are MNHEY and SVGAGI. After removal of 4 bases from V and 2 bases from J, the junction contained 5 bases not matched to a gene. The CDR3 extends over 15 amino acids. CDR3: CASSSLTGGNQPQHF. As DNA, the CDR3 is TGTGCCAGCAGTTCCCTCACAGGGGGCAATCAGCCCCAGCATTTT.

CDR3 amino acids: CASSSTGTSGANVLTF. In nucleotides, the CDR3 is TGTGCCAGCAGTTCAACCGGGACTTCTGGGGCCAACGTCCTGACTTTC. V usage is TRBV27 and J usage is TRBJ2-6, with D perhaps TRBD2 (6 bases). Germline assignment: CDR1 MNHEY and CDR2 SMNVEV (reference sequence). V gave up 4 bases and J gave up 1 base, with 11 bases separating them. There are 16 residues in the CDR3.

This clone has at least ten counts. The same CDR3 also results from other DNA sequences found in this sample. The rearrangement links TRBV30 to TRBJ1-1; D is uncertain. The CDR3 is made up of 11 amino acids. V shed 2 bases and J shed 8 bases, with 9 bases lying between them. Germline V CDR1 and CDR2: GTSNPN, SVGIG (reference sequence). DNA of the CDR3: TGTGCCTGGAGTCCAACGAGGGAAGCTTTCTTT. Encoded protein: CAWSPTREAFF.

The CDR3 DNA sequence: TGTGCCATCAGTTCCGGGACAGGGCCCTCAGATACGCAGTATTTT. Its translation: CAISSGTGPSDTQYF. This chain links TRBV10-3 with TRBJ2-3; 9 positions match TRBD1. This CDR3 contains 15 residues. J was trimmed by 4 bases and V by 5 bases; bases with no gene match: 7. Germline CDR1 ENHRY, CDR2 SYGVKD.

The chain combines TRBV5-4 with TRBJ1-2, with D maybe TRBD1 (6 bases). V shed 3 bases and J shed 5 bases, with 14 bases lying between them. The CDR3 is made up of 14 amino acids. Germline CDR1 and CDR2: SGHNT and YYREEE (reference sequence). In nucleotides, the CDR3 is TGTGCCAGCAGCTCGATACAGGGCGGGTATGGCTACACCTTC. The encoded protein is CASSSIQGGYGYTF.

This clone has just a few counts. The chain has TRBV13 and TRBJ1-1; no clear D. The ends were cut back, 4 bases at V and 4 bases at J, with 10 bases in the middle. The CDR3 covers 13 residues. The germline V gene has CDR1 PRHDT and CDR2 FYEKMQ (reference sequence). CDR3 loop: CASSSAGGTEAFF. CDR3 DNA: TGTGCCAGCAGCTCAGCGGGTGGCACTGAAGCTTTCTTT.

The chain's CDR3 is CASSQGWGGGSPLHF. CDR3 in DNA: TGTGCCAGCAGCCAAGGGTGGGGGGGTGGTTCACCCCTCCACTTT. The chain is built from TRBV2 and TRBJ1-6; D is possibly TRBD1 (5 bases). The CDR3 is 15 amino acids. Germline loops: CDR1 SNHLY, CDR2 FYNNEI. V gave up 6 bases and J gave up 9 bases, with 18 bases separating them.

The chain couples TRBV6-5 to TRBJ2-7, with 7 bases identical to TRBD2. Losses at the gene ends were 4 bases for V and 3 bases for J; bases not matched to a gene: 6. CDR1 is MNHEY and CDR2 is SVGAGI in the germline V gene. The CDR3 runs to 14 residues. Written as DNA, the CDR3 is TGTGCCAGCAGTTCCGTAACTAGCGACTACGAGCAGTACTTC. It encodes CASSSVTSDYEQYF.

CDR3 nucleotides: TGTGCCATCAGTGAGTCGATGGTACTAAATTCACCCCTCCACTTT. Protein: CAISESMVLNSPLHF. The V call is TRBV10-3, the J call TRBJ1-6; unclear D gene. Germline V gene sequence: CDR1 ENHRY, CDR2 SYGVKD. This CDR3 contains 15 residues. V shed 0 bases and J shed 7 bases, with 10 bases lying between them.

This clone was counted a few times. V gene TRBV6-5 combines with J gene TRBJ1-1; D is perhaps TRBD1 (6 bases). Trimming cost V 6 bases and J 0 bases, with 11 bases left between them. The CDR3 runs 14 residues. From germline, CDR1 is MNHEY and CDR2 SVGAGI. The CDR3 reads CASRSGQLNTEAFF. Written as DNA, the CDR3 is TGTGCCAGCAGATCAGGACAGCTGAACACTGAAGCTTTCTTT.

The chain links TRBV5-6 to TRBJ1-4; tentatively, D is TRBD1 (5 bases). CDR3 length: 14 residues. Looked up from germline, CDR1 is SGHDT and CDR2 is YYEEEE. V lost 3 bases, J lost 3 bases, and 9 bases lay in between. The CDR3: CASSSQGSNEKLFF. CDR3 sequence (DNA): TGTGCCAGCAGCTCCCAGGGTTCTAATGAAAAACTGTTTTTT. Drawing the rest from reference TRBV5-6 and TRBJ1-4, the complete variable domain is DAGVTQSPTHLIKTRGQQVTLRCSPKSGHDTVSWYQQALGQGPQFIFQYYEEEERQRGNFPDRFSGHQFPNYSSELNVNALLLGDSALYLCASSSQGSNEKLFFGSGTQLSVL.

A remark on this clone: Other DNA sequences within the sample encode an identical CDR3. This chain connects TRBV9 to TRBJ1-1; maybe TRBD1 (5 bases). Germline CDR1 and CDR2: SGDLS and YYNGEE. This CDR3 has 13 amino acids. The V end was cut by 1 base, the J end by 1 base, with 5 bases between. The chain's CDR3 is CASSVQGNTEAFF. The CDR3 region has the DNA TGTGCCAGCAGCGTACAGGGGAACACTGAAGCTTTCTTT.

The V and J genes are TRBV6-1 and TRBJ1-1; no reliable D call. Germline V gene data show CDR1 as MNHNS and CDR2 as SASEGT. V dropped 6 bases and J dropped 1 base, with 12 bases sitting between them. The length of the CDR3 is 14 residues. For the CDR3, the DNA is TGTGCCAGCAGCCCAAAAGAGTGGAACACTGAAGCTTTCTTT. Its protein product is CASSPKEWNTEAFF.

A single count supports this clone. This CDR3 is CASSPGGGTGEGQPQHF. CDR3 bases: TGTGCCAGCAGCCCCGGGGGAGGGACAGGGGAGGGTCAGCCCCAGCATTTT. The J gene is TRBJ1-5, the V gene TRBV7-2; 10 bases are shared with TRBD1. CDR3 length: 17 amino acids. CDR1 SGHTA and CDR2 FQGNSA come from the germline V gene. V shed 5 bases and J 6 bases; nucleotides not matched to a gene: 13.

This clone was found once. V and J are TRBV7-2 and TRBJ2-5, with D perhaps matching TRBD1 (6 bases). CDR1 is SGHTA and CDR2 is FQGNSA in the germline V gene. Trimming pared 1 base from V and 5 bases from J, leaving 17 bases between. The length of the CDR3 is 16 residues. The CDR3 nucleotides read TGTGCCAGCAGCTTAGGTTTCCAGGGGCTCGGGGAGACCCAGTACTTC. It is translated as CASSLGFQGLGETQYF.

V usage is TRBV19 and J usage is TRBJ1-5; TRBD1 aligns across 8 bases. Trimming at V came to 1 base and at J to 6 bases, leaving 5 bases not matched to a gene. CDR1 is LNHDA, CDR2 SQIVND, per germline (reference sequence). The CDR3 loop spans 15 amino acids. The CDR3 spells CASSIGQGATQPQHF. The CDR3 bases are TGTGCCAGTAGTATAGGCCAGGGGGCGACTCAGCCCCAGCATTTT.